This is a list of T cell receptor beta chains from one sample in a study of STAT5B mutations in CD4+ large granular lymphocyte leukemia. Generated by immunoSEQ multiplex PCR, the TCRdb table keeps only in-frame clones and is missing some. The data show more than 30,000 clones, around nine tenths seen once. The source material was CD4+ T cells from blood buffy coats. These receptors were taken from a human donor in good health. The CDR3 runs from the conserved cysteine through the conserved F or W. Each record gives: V gene, clone size, D gene, J gene, CDR3 DNA, CDR3 protein. D genes are given only for firm matches. Expanded clones get a size class; other rows say once, few or many, or leave the size out.

TRBV6-1	NA	TRBD1	TRBJ2-2	TGTGCCAGCAGAACGGGACAGGGAGGGGCCGGGGAGCTGTTTTTT	CASRTGQGGAGELFF
TRBV18	NA	NA	TRBJ2-7	TGTGCCAGCTCACCACTGCCGGAATCCTACGAGCAGTACTTC	CASSPLPESYEQYF
TRBV6-5	NA	TRBD1	TRBJ1-2	TGTGCCAGCAGAGAGAGACAGGGGGAAGGTGGCTACACCTTC	CASRERQGEGGYTF
TRBV13	once	TRBD2	TRBJ2-5	TGTGCCAGCAGCTTAGGCCTAGCGGGAGCAGAGACCCAGTACTTC	CASSLGLAGAETQYF
TRBV29-1	once	TRBD1	TRBJ2-7	TGCAGCGTTGACCTCGGGACAGTTCCCTACGAGCAGTACTTC	CSVDLGTVPYEQYF
TRBV6-1	NA	TRBD2	TRBJ2-4	TGTGCCAGCAGTGAAGCGATACTAGCGGGAAGGCAGTACTTC	CASSEAILAGRQYF
TRBV6-6	NA	NA	TRBJ2-1	TGTGCCAGCAGTTCCCTAGAGGCTAACTCCTACAATGAGCAGTTCTTC	CASSSLEANSYNEQFF
TRBV29-1	NA	NA	TRBJ1-2	TGCAGCGCCATAGGGGTAGATGGCTACACCTTC	CSAIGVDGYTF
TRBV5-1	NA	TRBD1	TRBJ1-1	TGCGCCAGCAGCTGGACAGGGGGCGGTTTTATGAACACTGAAGCTTTCTTT	CASSWTGGGFMNTEAFF
TRBV11-3	once	NA	TRBJ2-6	TGTGCCAGCAGCGCGGGACAGACTCTCCACAATGGGGCCAACGTCCTGACTTTC	CASSAGQTLHNGANVLTF
TRBV11-2	NA	NA	TRBJ2-1	TGTGCCAGCAGCTTATCTAGGAGTGAGCAGTTCTTC	CASSLSRSEQFF
TRBV19	once	TRBD1	TRBJ2-7	TGTGCCAGTAATAAAAAGACCGGGACAGGGACCTACGAGCAGTACTTC	CASNKKTGTGTYEQYF